This T cell receptor (beta chain) was profiled in a study of blood T cell repertoires in COVID-19. Looking at the study overall: Sample material is recorded as cDNA or gDNA derived from T cells, B-cell-depleted T cells, or PBMCs.

As originally analysed: Cell counts per sample came from amplifying reference gene primers. The table came from immunoSEQ multiplex PCR; TCRdb's copy has only in-frame clones and leaves some out. Clonal size and the V and J genes are those of that table, whereas D and trimming came from the DNA. Here the sample spans some 95,000 clones, more than 60% being singletons. V was cut by 0 bases and J by 2 bases, with 8 bases left in between. The CDR3 is 14 amino acids. CDR1 is LNHNV, CDR2 YYDKDF, per germline (reference sequence). The sequence was collected from a man aged 65-85 years with acute or convalescent COVID-19. The sample consisted of peripheral blood. The chain is built from TRBV15 and TRBJ2-7; maybe TRBD2 (6 bases). CDR3 coding DNA: TGTGCCACCAGCAGAGAGCTAGCGACCTACGAGCAGTACTTC. Protein product: CATSRELATYEQYF. Variable domain in full (rest from reference TRBV15 and TRBJ2-7): DAMVIQNPRYQVTQFGKPVTLSCSQTLNHNVMYWYQQKSSQAPKLLFHYYDKDFNNEADTPDNFQSRRPNTSFCFLDIRSPGLGDTAMYLCATSRELATYEQYFGPGTRLTVT.